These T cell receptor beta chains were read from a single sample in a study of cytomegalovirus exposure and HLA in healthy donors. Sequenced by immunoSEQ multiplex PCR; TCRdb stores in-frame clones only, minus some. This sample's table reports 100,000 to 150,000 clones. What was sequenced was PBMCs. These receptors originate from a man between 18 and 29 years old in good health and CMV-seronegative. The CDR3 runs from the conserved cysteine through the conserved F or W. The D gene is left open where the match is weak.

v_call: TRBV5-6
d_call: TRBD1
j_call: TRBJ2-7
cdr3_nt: TGTGCCAGCCTCTTCATCGGACAGGGGTCCTACGAGCAGTACTTC
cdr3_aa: CASLFIGQGSYEQYF

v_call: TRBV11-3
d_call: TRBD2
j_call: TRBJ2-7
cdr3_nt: TGTGCCAGCAGCCTGACTAGCGGGAGTCGTCTCTACGAGCAGTACTTC
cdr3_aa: CASSLTSGSRLYEQYF

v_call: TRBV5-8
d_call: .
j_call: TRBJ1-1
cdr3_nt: TGTGCCAGCAGCTTCAGGGGAGGGAGTGACACTGAAGCTTTCTTT
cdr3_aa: CASSFRGGSDTEAFF

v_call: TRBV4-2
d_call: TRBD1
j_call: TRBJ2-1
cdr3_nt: TGTGCCAGCAGCCCCGGGACAGGGTGGAATGAGCAGTTCTTC
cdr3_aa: CASSPGTGWNEQFF

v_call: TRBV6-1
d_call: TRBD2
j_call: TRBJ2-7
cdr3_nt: TGTGCCAGCAGTGGGGCGGGACTAGCGGGAACGACCTACGAGCAGTACTTC
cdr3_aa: CASSGAGLAGTTYEQYF

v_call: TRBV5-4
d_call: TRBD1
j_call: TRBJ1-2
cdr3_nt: TGTGCCAGCAGCGCCGACAGGGATCGGAGCTATGGCTACACCTTC
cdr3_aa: CASSADRDRSYGYTF

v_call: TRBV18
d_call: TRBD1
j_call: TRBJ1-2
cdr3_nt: TGTGCCAGCTCAGCTCAGATTCCCAGGGGGCAGAACTATGGCTACACCTTC
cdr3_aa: CASSAQIPRGQNYGYTF

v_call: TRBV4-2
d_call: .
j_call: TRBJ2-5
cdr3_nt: TGTGCCAGCAGCCAAGATTGGGGTACGTTAGGGGCGGAGACCCAGTACTTC
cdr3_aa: CASSQDWGTLGAETQYF

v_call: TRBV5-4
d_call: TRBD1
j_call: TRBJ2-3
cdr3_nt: TGTGCCAGCAGCCTGGACAGGTATACAGATACGCAGTATTTT
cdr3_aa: CASSLDRYTDTQYF

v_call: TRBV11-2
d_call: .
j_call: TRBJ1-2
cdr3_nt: TGTGCCAGCAGCTTGGAGAGGTCCTCTAACTATGGCTACACCTTC
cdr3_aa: CASSLERSSNYGYTF